Below, 20 T cell receptor beta chains from the same sample are listed, as sequenced in a study of OX40 agonist ivuxolimab in advanced cancers. Some clones are missing from TCRdb's copy, which holds only in-frame ones; the method was immunoSEQ multiplex PCR. Here the sample spans fewer than 25,000 clones, around 78% being singletons. Sequenced material: CD4+ or CD8+ T cells sorted from blood, taken in a trial of the OX40 agonist ivuxolimab. All receptors come from an adult with an advanced solid tumor such as melanoma, head and neck, liver or kidney cancer.

This clone is classed as medium-sized (0.01 to 0.1%). The chain couples TRBV9 to TRBJ2-7, with 13 bases lining up with TRBD2. The J segment lost 6 bases and the V segment lost 0 bases, leaving 0 bases of the junction unmatched. The CDR3 extends over 14 amino acids. Germline CDR1 is SGDLS and CDR2 is YYNGEE. CDR3 sequence: CASSVGTSGSEQYF. In DNA, the CDR3 is TGTGCCAGCAGCGTAGGGACTAGCGGGAGCGAGCAGTACTTC.

The gene calls are TRBV6-5 and TRBJ1-2, with 10 bases lining up with TRBD1. Germline values: CDR1 MNHEY, CDR2 SVGAGI. CDR3 length equals 16 residues. The V segment lost 1 base and the J segment 4 bases; nucleotides outside the gene matches: 6. In DNA, the CDR3 is TGTGCCAGCAGTTACTTGAGGACAGGGGGGAGCTATGGCTACACCTTC. This gives the protein CASSYLRTGGSYGYTF.

As concerns this clone: One end of the junction varies from germline; a read error may be responsible. The gene calls are TRBV28 and TRBJ2-7; 12 nucleotides agree with TRBD2. Germline lookup yields CDR1 MDHEN and CDR2 SYDVKM. The CDR3 contains 16 residues. The CDR3 DNA follows: TGTGCCGGCAGTTTAAGTTCCGGACTAGCGGGATACGAGCAGTACTTC. It yields the protein CAGSLSSGLAGYEQYF.

CDR3 bases: TGTGCCAGCAGCTTAATCGGACCGGGTATAGTCGATACGCAGTATTTT. Protein sequence: CASSLIGPGIVDTQYF. The chain employs TRBV7-3 and TRBJ2-3, with unresolved D. The ends were cut back, 1 base at V and 6 bases at J, with 17 bases in the middle. The germline gives CDR1 SGHTA, CDR2 FQGTGA. The CDR3 runs to 16 residues.

This clone was recorded once. The chain has TRBV7-9 and TRBJ1-1; D gene uncertain. Trimming left V 8 bases short and J 3 bases short, with 22 bases between. Germline V lookup: CDR1 SEHNR, CDR2 FQNEAQ (reference sequence). The CDR3 loop spans 16 amino acids. The CDR3 spells CASGSYGPFGDTEAFF. CDR3 in DNA: TGTGCCAGCGGATCTTACGGGCCTTTCGGAGACACTGAAGCTTTCTTT.

Turning to this clone: At one of its ends the junction is not consistent with the germline gene, which may arise from a read error. The chain is built from TRBV19 and TRBJ2-7; TRBD1 matches at 9 bases. The CDR3 spans 13 residues. Germline CDR1 reads LNHDA; CDR2 reads SQIVND (reference sequence). The CDR3 protein is CASRALDRGVQHF. CDR3 coding DNA: TGTGCCAGTAGGGCGCTGGACAGGGGCGTGCAGCACTTC.

This clone was observed a single time. The gene calls are TRBV25-1 and TRBJ1-4, with a tentative D call TRBD1 (5 bases). The CDR3 sequence is 18 residues long. Germline CDR1 is MGHDK and CDR2 is SYGVNS. Trimming stripped 2 bases from V and 0 bases from J, with 16 bases between. The CDR3 is CASSEIPRGSSTNEKLFF. The CDR3 bases are TGTGCCAGCAGTGAAATCCCCCGGGGGAGCTCAACTAATGAAAAACTGTTTTTT.

For this clone: Because the CDR3 is missing its conserved closing phenylalanine or tryptophan, this is likely a read error. It is unclear where the CDR3 begins or ends on the DNA, so no DNA is shown, and the CDR3 is as TCRdb lists it. The J gene is TRBJ2-7, the V gene TRBV20-1; the table's D call TRBD1 went unverified against the DNA. The germline V gene encodes CDR1 DFQATT and CDR2 SNEGSKA (reference sequence). The length of the CDR3 is 10 amino acids, counting both ends. The CDR3 protein is CSASRGRSRL.

V usage is TRBV30 and J usage is TRBJ2-1, with 8 bases aligning to TRBD2. CDR3 length equals 14 residues. Germline V gene data show CDR1 as GTSNPN and CDR2 as SVGIG (reference sequence). J gave up 3 bases and V 5 bases, and 6 bases lay outside the gene matches. CDR3 residues: CAWGRSGGYNEQFF. For the CDR3, the DNA is TGTGCCTGGGGAAGAAGCGGGGGCTACAATGAGCAGTTCTTC.

V gene TRBV20-1 combines with J gene TRBJ2-1, with D hard to call. The CDR3 has 11 residues. Germline CDR1 reads DFQATT; CDR2 reads SNEGSKA (reference sequence). Trimming shortened V by 8 bases and J by 6 bases, and 11 bases separated the two germline ends. For the CDR3, the DNA is TGCAGTACCACAAGGAGCAATGAGCAGTTCTTC. Protein sequence: CSTTRSNEQFF.

The chain employs TRBV7-9 and TRBJ2-4, with 7 bases identical to TRBD1. After removal of 1 base from V and 0 bases from J, the junction contained 6 bases not matched to a gene. The germline gives CDR1 SEHNR, CDR2 FQNEAQ (reference sequence). The CDR3 spans 17 residues. CDR3 in amino acids: CASSLGTGDLAKNIQYF. The CDR3 nucleotides are TGTGCCAGCAGCTTAGGGACAGGCGATCTAGCCAAAAACATTCAGTACTTC.

This clone came up a few times. This chain links TRBV4-1 with TRBJ2-2, with 12 bases aligning to TRBD2. Looked up from germline, CDR1 is MGHRA and CDR2 is YSYEKL. The CDR3 runs 16 residues. With 2 bases clipped from V and 3 bases from J, the junction kept 1 base outside the gene matches. The DNA of the CDR3 is TGCGCCAGCAGCCAACGACTAGCGGGAGACACCGGGGAGCTGTTTTTT. Its protein is CASSQRLAGDTGELFF.

The chain uses TRBV19 and TRBJ1-6, with 10 bases that match TRBD1. Germline V gene lookup returns CDR1 LNHDA and CDR2 SQIVND (reference sequence). The length of the CDR3 is 15 residues. J lost 8 bases, V lost 9 bases, and 10 bases had no gene match. The CDR3 spells CASQSRTGGHSPLHF. The CDR3 DNA reads TGTGCCAGCCAATCGAGGACAGGGGGTCATTCACCCCTCCACTTT.

The CDR3 DNA is TGTGCCAACTCCGCCCCGGGACAGAGGACCGAAGCTTTCTTT. Residues: CANSAPGQRTEAFF. The rearrangement links TRBV28 to TRBJ1-1, with 7 bases matching TRBD1. Trimming at V came to 10 bases and at J to 8 bases, leaving 16 bases not matched to a gene. Germline values: CDR1 MDHEN, CDR2 SYDVKM. The CDR3 totals 14 residues.

The chain is built from TRBV30 and TRBJ2-3; unclear D gene. Trimming stripped 6 bases from V and 2 bases from J, with 9 bases between. CDR3 size: 12 residues. Germline V gene data show CDR1 as GTSNPN and CDR2 as SVGIG (reference sequence). CDR3 residues: CACGHDTDTQYF. The CDR3 bases are TGTGCCTGCGGCCACGACACAGATACGCAGTATTTT. Supplemented by reference TRBV30 and TRBJ2-3, the full variable domain reads SQTIHQWPATLVQPVGSPLSLECTVEGTSNPNLYWYRQAAGRGLQLLFYSVGIGQISSEVPQNLSASRPQDRQFILSSKKLLLSDSGFYLCACGHDTDTQYFGPGTRLTVL.

The chain uses TRBV5-1 and TRBJ2-3; D call uncertain. Germline V gene data show CDR1 as SGHRS and CDR2 as YFSETQ. The length of the CDR3 is 12 residues. V was trimmed by 3 bases and J by 2 bases, leaving 4 bases between them. The CDR3 DNA sequence: TGCGCCAGCAGCTGGACCACAGATACGCAGTATTTT. It specifies CASSWTTDTQYF.

V usage is TRBV5-1 and J usage is TRBJ2-3, with TRBD1 identical over 7 bases. Unmatched junction bases numbered 5, after V lost 7 bases and J lost 0 bases. CDR3 length: 14 residues. CDR1 SGHRS and CDR2 YFSETQ come from the germline V gene. The CDR3, as DNA: TGCGCCAGCGGACCGGGACAGAGCACAGATACGCAGTATTTT. This sequence encodes CASGPGQSTDTQYF.

This clone showed up just a few times. The chain combines TRBV4-1 with TRBJ2-1; 13 bases are a match to TRBD2. The CDR3 length is 17 residues. Per germline, CDR1 MGHRA and CDR2 YSYEKL. V dropped 3 bases and J dropped 5; count of bases not matched to a gene: 7. CDR3 sequence reads: CASSHPGLAGEDNEQFF. In DNA, the CDR3 is TGCGCCAGCAGCCACCCCGGACTAGCGGGGGAAGACAATGAGCAGTTCTTC.

The V call is TRBV6-6, the J call TRBJ1-5; no reliable D call. The CDR3 spans 12 residues. Germline-derived CDR1 and CDR2 are MNHNY and SVGAGI (reference sequence). The germline V and J ends were trimmed by 2 bases and 8 bases, with 7 bases remaining between them. The CDR3 loop reads CASSYGGEPQHF. The CDR3 DNA reads TGTGCCAGCAGTTACGGCGGAGAGCCCCAGCATTTT.

This clone has only one observation. The rearrangement joins TRBV11-2 to TRBJ2-7; TRBD1 agrees at 7 bases. The germline gives CDR1 SGHAT, CDR2 FQNNGV. The junction had 8 bases not matched to a gene; V was cut back by 4 bases and J by 2 bases. CDR3 size: 15 residues. CDR3 region: CASSSTGVGPYEQYF. In DNA, the CDR3 is TGTGCCAGCAGCTCCACAGGGGTCGGGCCCTACGAGCAGTACTTC.